This TCR beta chain emerged from a study of T cells in Graves' hyperthyroidism and ophthalmopathy (dated by TCRdb to about 2019). Describing the broader study: Peripheral blood was collected at initial diagnosis, before any treatment. To identify TCR V-J signatures that set the groups apart, the researchers used a discovery cohort of about a hundred patients, made up of around 42 with Graves' ophthalmopathy and 57 with stable Graves' hyperthyroidism. An independent validation cohort of around 19 hyperthyroidism patients and 15 or so patients who later progressed to ophthalmopathy tested prospective prediction of ophthalmopathy. The 75 to 100 discovery patients were divided at random into training and test sets in a 7:3 ratio. In addition, the study compared T-cell repertoires in thyroid tissue and in blood from roughly 6 Graves' hyperthyroidism patients. Once sampling was done, hyperthyroidism patients were given methimazole at a starting dose of 30 mg daily, whereas ophthalmopathy patients were given high-dose intravenous methylprednisolone. TCR Vbeta CDR3 sequencing of roughly 140 peripheral blood samples (43 ophthalmopathy, 75 to 85 hyperthyroidism and about 17 progressor patients) is reported in the paper. On the study overall, not on this receptor specifically: Sample size was not statistically predetermined, and blinding of investigators to group allocation was not performed. A 13 V-J signature model separated ophthalmopathy from stable hyperthyroidism, with around 90% sensitivity and 81.08% specificity in cross-validation and 80%/75% in testing. Most expanded thyroid clonotypes (frequency above 0.001) were also found in blood, which suggests that blood repertoires may mirror thyroid immune responses. In validation, the model predicted progression to ophthalmopathy with about 71% sensitivity and around 72% specificity, a median of 6.5 months before onset.

TCR beta CDR3 regions were amplified from RNA transcripts. A first-round RT-PCR of the TCR CDR3 used the HTBI primer set with the Qiagen OneStep RT-PCR kit. Libraries were constructed in a second round of multiplex PCR, after which size selection and purification were carried out. Sequencing of the libraries was done on an Illumina HiSeq2000 using paired-end 100 bp reads. Per the source publication's procedure: SOAPnuke was used to process the raw data, removing reads that contained adapters or uncalled bases, had a mean Phred below 15, or lacked an exact match to the constant primer or identifier. High-quality paired reads were merged using COPE v1.2.5, and each unique nucleotide sequence was defined as a clonotype. Clonotypes were aligned to IMGT TRBV, TRBD and TRBJ reference segments using MiTCR v1.1. The analysis was restricted to V-J combinations with a frequency above 0.0001, which together covered over 99% of the repertoires. The TCS score was defined as F50 (clonal expansion) divided by E x V (chaos), with BLOSUM62-based TCRdist calculated between CDR3 peptides within each V-J. Welch's t-statistics and random forest reduced fewer than 550 V-J features to roughly 13, which were used in a naive Bayes classifier (R e1071). TCRdb took the public reads, trimmed them with fastp at Q25, ran MiXCR for clone calling and kept in-frame beta chains. Each record represents a unique CDR3 protein, reported with the most common genes and DNA among its rows. For this entry, the V and J calls and clone size follow TCRdb and not the study's own pipeline. The sample yields 110,000 to 150,000 distinct CDR3 sequences; roughly a fifth were counted once. Roughly 73% of the sample comes from the top ten.

Hyperthyroidism patients were aged 18 to 65 years and newly diagnosed, with disease duration of less than 2 months. The study excluded patients with uncontrolled infections, other autoimmune diseases, pregnancy or lactation. Diagnoses were based on clinical symptoms, serum thyroxine and TRAb, thyroid ultrasound and orbital computed tomography. Blood from progressor patients was drawn when they were first diagnosed with hyperthyroidism, before any ophthalmopathy symptoms appeared. PBMCs were separated from 10 ml of fresh peripheral blood using Ficoll-Paque density gradient centrifugation. Progressor patients were defined as those initially diagnosed with Graves' hyperthyroidism in whom ophthalmopathy developed during follow-up. Total RNA was extracted using Trizol reagent, and RNA quality was assessed on an Agilent 2100 Bioanalyzer. In its sample, this clonotype was seen many times. Its antigen remains undetermined. Base qualities are not provided; no much larger clone lies one nucleotide away.

The TCR comes from a woman aged 45-60 years with Graves' hyperthyroidism that later progressed to Graves' ophthalmopathy. The source material was blood.

The CDR3: CASSNPRGAANQPQHF. The base sequence is TGTGCCAGCAGTAACCCCCGCGGGGCAGCCAATCAGCCCCAGCATTTT. The rearrangement combines TRBV28 with TRBJ1-5; the best D guess is TRBD1, with 5 bases matching. The CDR3 runs 16 amino acids, cysteine and phenylalanine included. Only the CDR3 DNA stays, 48 bases, in frame from base 1. V lost 5 bases and J lost 3 bases; the stretch between them is 17 bases long. CDR1 and CDR2 were assigned from the germline V gene as MDHEN and SYDVKM.